The 7 T cell receptor beta chains below come from one sample, sequenced in a study of identical twins. MiXCR, run by TCRdb on the 5' RACE reads, gives a single entry per CDR3 protein. The data hold some 690,000 distinct CDR3 sequences, with over 20% observed a single time. The same sample was also studied in work on T cells expressing NK-cell markers.

Input material: PBMCs. These receptor sequences come from a young woman in good health.

The chain has TRBV9 and TRBJ2-1; tentatively, D is TRBD2 (5 bases). CDR3 length: 12 amino acids. Trimming pared 0 bases from V and 9 bases from J, leaving 7 bases between. The germline gives CDR1 SGDLS, CDR2 YYNGEE. Written as DNA, the CDR3 is TGTGCCAGCAGCGTAGAAGAGGGTGAGCAGTTCTTC. Amino acid sequence: CASSVEEGEQFF.

The gene calls are TRBV5-1 and TRBJ2-1; 11 bases line up with TRBD2. Germline loops: CDR1 SGHRS, CDR2 YFSETQ. V gave up 4 bases and J gave up 9 bases; unmatched junction bases: 12. The CDR3 runs 16 residues. The DNA for the CDR3 is TGCGCCAGCAGCCTATTAGCGGGAGGGCCGGCGATTGAGCAGTTCTTC. Translation: CASSLLAGGPAIEQFF.

This clonotype was observed a few times. V usage is TRBV29-1 and J usage is TRBJ1-2; D may be TRBD1 (6 bases). Trimming removed 6 bases from V and 6 bases from J, with 20 bases in between. The CDR3 is 14 residues long. Germline V lookup: CDR1 SQVTM, CDR2 ANQGSEA. As DNA, the CDR3 is TGCAGCGTGCAGCCCGTGGGGGGCGCGAATGGCTACACCTTC. It codes for CSVQPVGGANGYTF.

This chain joins TRBV20-1 and TRBJ2-7; 8 bases align to TRBD1. CDR1 is DFQATT and CDR2 is SNEGSKA in the germline V gene (reference sequence). The CDR3 has 13 amino acids. Trimming at V came to 6 bases and at J to 3 bases, leaving 7 bases not matched to a gene. CDR3 bases: TGCAGTGCATCCGGGACAGGACTCTACGAGCAGTACTTC. Translation: CSASGTGLYEQYF.

This clonotype was seen a handful of times. The rearrangement uses TRBV29-1 and TRBJ2-2; D might be TRBD1 (6 bases). Trimming cost V 6 bases and J 4 bases, with 18 bases left between them. The CDR3 spans 15 residues. CDR1 SQVTM and CDR2 ANQGSEA come from the germline V gene. The CDR3 nucleotides read TGCAGCGTAAGATTACAGGGTCATGGCACCGGGGAGCTGTTTTTT. Residues: CSVRLQGHGTGELFF.

This clonotype was found a few times. V usage is TRBV7-9 and J usage is TRBJ2-3; D might be TRBD1 (8 bases). The germline gives CDR1 SEHNR, CDR2 FQNEAQ (reference sequence). The CDR3 has 16 amino acids. The germline V and J ends were trimmed by 8 bases and 1 base, with 19 bases remaining between them. The CDR3 sequence is CASALRGGQGTDTQYF. The CDR3 bases are TGTGCCAGCGCCTTAAGGGGGGGACAGGGCACAGATACGCAGTATTTT.

This clonotype came up a few times. The gene calls are TRBV6-1 and TRBJ2-7; perhaps TRBD1 as D (6 bases). Trimming took off 5 bases at V and 0 bases at J, with 11 bases between the two ends. The CDR3 contains 14 residues. Looked up from germline, CDR1 is MNHNS and CDR2 is SASEGT. For the CDR3, the DNA is TGTGCCAGCAGTAGGGTGACAGGCTCCTACGAGCAGTACTTC. It codes for CASSRVTGSYEQYF.